The 29 T cell receptor beta chains given below trace back to one sample, sequenced in a study of shared clonotypes between healthy human individuals. The data were produced by immunoSEQ multiplex PCR, yet TCRdb's version contains in-frame clones alone and is incomplete. The sample yields roughly 1.5 million clones, under 99% seen once. The sequenced material came from naive CD4+ T cells sorted from blood. Subset in this sample: CD45RA+ positively selected. These receptors all stem from a man in his thirties or forties in good health.

V usage is TRBV28 and J usage is TRBJ2-7; D perhaps matches TRBD1 (6 bases). V dropped 10 bases and J dropped 0 bases, with 13 bases sitting between them. The CDR3 is 13 residues long. Germline V CDR1 and CDR2: MDHEN, SYDVKM. CDR3 sequence (DNA): TGTGCCACCCAAAGGGGGAGCTCCTACGAGCAGTACTTC. It yields the protein CATQRGSSYEQYF.

V is TRBV25-1 and J is TRBJ2-4; weak D call: TRBD2 (6 bases). Germline V CDR1 and CDR2: MGHDK, SYGVNS. The V gene lost 3 bases and the J gene lost 0 bases, with 18 bases spanning the gap. The CDR3 runs 18 residues. This chain's CDR3 is CASSDLPGVRLAKNIQYF. Here the CDR3 DNA reads TGTGCCAGCAGTGACCTGCCGGGAGTCAGATTAGCCAAAAACATTCAGTACTTC.

The rearrangement links TRBV7-9 to TRBJ1-2, with 10 bases lining up with TRBD1. The CDR3 spans 14 residues. The germline CDR1 and CDR2 sequences are SEHNR and FQNEAQ (reference sequence). Unmatched junction bases numbered 4, after V lost 3 bases and J lost 6 bases. The CDR3, as DNA: TGTGCCAGCAGCTTTGACAGGGGGCGGAATGGCTACACCTTC. It encodes CASSFDRGRNGYTF.

The rearrangement joins TRBV6-1 to TRBJ2-7; a possible D gene is TRBD2 (5 bases). The CDR3 loop spans 15 amino acids. V dropped 2 bases and J dropped 2 bases, with 13 bases sitting between them. Germline V gene sequence: CDR1 MNHNS, CDR2 SASEGT. The CDR3 DNA follows: TGTGCCAGCAGTGAAAATGGGCCTAGCACCTACGAGCAGTACTTC. Encoded protein: CASSENGPSTYEQYF.

The V and J genes are TRBV9 and TRBJ2-3; D is possibly TRBD1 or TRBD2 (6 bases each). With 4 bases removed from V and 1 base from J, the gap between germline ends came to 16 bases. The CDR3 covers 16 residues. Germline V CDR1 and CDR2: SGDLS, YYNGEE. For the CDR3, the DNA is TGTGCCAGCAGCTCGCACGGGGGCCCTCGCACAGATACGCAGTATTTT. The encoded protein is CASSSHGGPRTDTQYF. The whole variable domain, remainder taken from reference TRBV9 and TRBJ2-3, is DSGVTQTPKHLITATGQRVTLRCSPRSGDLSVYWYQQSLDQGLQFLIQYYNGEERAKGNILERFSAQQFPDLHSELNLSSLELGDSALYFCASSSHGGPRTDTQYFGPGTRLTVL.

The chain joins TRBV5-1 to TRBJ2-3; 7 bases agree with TRBD1. Per germline, CDR1 SGHRS and CDR2 YFSETQ. The CDR3 is made up of 17 amino acids. Germline trimming cut 0 bases from V and 5 bases from J; bases unmatched to any gene: 12. CDR3 sequence reads: CASSLEMGQTFGDTQYF. The CDR3 nucleotides are TGCGCCAGCAGCTTGGAAATGGGACAGACATTCGGAGATACGCAGTATTTT.

The V call is TRBV5-1, the J call TRBJ2-5; a weak D match, TRBD2 (6 bases). This CDR3 region has 16 residues. The ends were cut back, 1 base at V and 5 bases at J, with 18 bases in the middle. Per germline, CDR1 SGHRS and CDR2 YFSETQ. The CDR3 loop is CASSLLGGGLLETQYF. The CDR3 DNA follows: TGCGCCAGCAGCTTGTTGGGGGGAGGCCTACTGGAGACCCAGTACTTC.

This clone was picked up a small number of times. The V call is TRBV27, the J call TRBJ1-5; D not resolved. V was cut by 0 bases and J by 1 base, with 7 bases left in between. Germline V gene sequence: CDR1 MNHEY, CDR2 SMNVEV (reference sequence). This CDR3 region has 15 residues. The CDR3 region is CASSLSRLSNQPQHF. Here the CDR3 DNA reads TGTGCCAGCAGTTTATCCAGGTTGAGCAATCAGCCCCAGCATTTT.

The rearrangement uses TRBV6-1 and TRBJ2-2; TRBD2 aligns across 9 bases. Trimming cost V 7 bases and J 5 bases; bases outside gene matches: 5. Germline V CDR1 and CDR2: MNHNS, SASEGT. This CDR3 is built from 14 residues. The CDR3 here is CASIWAGGTGELFF. Here the CDR3 DNA reads TGTGCCAGCATTTGGGCGGGAGGGACCGGGGAGCTGTTTTTT.

The V and J genes are TRBV5-1 and TRBJ2-7; D gene ambiguous. V lost 0 bases, J lost 3 bases, and 7 bases lay in between. The CDR3 loop spans 13 amino acids. The germline V gene has CDR1 SGHRS and CDR2 YFSETQ. CDR3 loop: CASSLAQDYEQYF. The CDR3 nucleotides are TGCGCCAGCAGCTTGGCGCAGGACTACGAGCAGTACTTC.

V gene TRBV27 combines with J gene TRBJ1-5, with D uncertain. CDR3 length: 14 residues. The V end was cut by 3 bases, the J end by 6 bases, with 12 bases between. CDR1 MNHEY and CDR2 SMNVEV come from the germline V gene (reference sequence). The CDR3 DNA follows: TGTGCCAGCAGTTTTCGCGGGGTATCTCAGCCCCAGCATTTT. It is translated as CASSFRGVSQPQHF.

The chain is built from TRBV28 and TRBJ1-2, with a tentative D call TRBD1 (5 bases). The CDR3 consists of 13 residues. Trimming left V 5 bases short and J 4 bases short, with 11 bases between. The V gene's germline CDR1 is MDHEN and CDR2 SYDVKM. CDR3 DNA sequence: TGTGCCAGCAGTGACGGGGGAAGCTATGGCTACACCTTC. Amino acid sequence: CASSDGGSYGYTF.

This clone was seen only a few times. This sequence joins TRBV11-2 and TRBJ2-2, with TRBD1 matching over 8 bases. The CDR3 loop spans 16 amino acids. V lost 1 base, J lost 4 bases, and 5 bases stayed unmatched. Per the germline V gene, CDR1 is SGHAT and CDR2 is FQNNGV. CDR3 nucleotide sequence: TGTGCCAGCAGCTTAGTGCCAGGGGGCTTCACCGGGGAGCTGTTTTTT. Its protein is CASSLVPGGFTGELFF. Supplemented by reference TRBV11-2 and TRBJ2-2, the full variable domain reads EAGVAQSPRYKIIEKRQSVAFWCNPISGHATLYWYQQILGQGPKLLIQFQNNGVVDDSQLPKDRFSAERLKGVDSTLKIQPAKLEDSAVYLCASSLVPGGFTGELFFGEGSRLTVL.

This chain connects TRBV19 to TRBJ1-4; TRBD1 aligns across 11 bases. With V trimmed by 6 bases and J by 3 bases, 9 bases remained unmatched. CDR1 LNHDA and CDR2 SQIVND come from the germline V gene (reference sequence). The CDR3 is 17 residues long. The CDR3 loop is CASSRGQGASANEKLFF. CDR3 nucleotide sequence: TGTGCCAGTAGCCGTGGACAGGGGGCATCGGCTAATGAAAAACTGTTTTTT. Full variable domain (remainder filled in from reference TRBV19 and TRBJ1-4): DGGITQSPKYLFRKEGQNVTLSCEQNLNHDAMYWYRQDPGQGLRLIYYSQIVNDFQKGDIAEGYSVSREKKESFPLTVTSAQKNPTAFYLCASSRGQGASANEKLFFGSGTQLSVL.

This chain connects TRBV14 to TRBJ2-7; unclear D gene. The CDR3 totals 12 residues. V lost 4 bases, J lost 3 bases, and 7 bases lay in between. CDR1 is SGHDN and CDR2 is FVKESK in the germline V gene. The CDR3 DNA follows: TGTGCCAGCAGCCGGACGGGCTACGAGCAGTACTTC. Its protein product is CASSRTGYEQYF.

The rearrangement joins TRBV7-9 to TRBJ2-7; possible D gene TRBD2, 7 bases. The CDR3 is 17 residues long. Germline V gives CDR1 SEHNR, CDR2 FQNEAQ (reference sequence). V was clipped by 7 bases and J by 0 bases, with 22 bases between them. CDR3 sequence: CASTFDTGGYLSYEQYF. In DNA form, the CDR3 reads TGTGCCAGCACCTTTGACACGGGGGGCTATCTCTCCTACGAGCAGTACTTC.

Concerning this clone itself: Distinct nucleotide sequences in the sample also encode this CDR3. The V and J genes are TRBV6-5 and TRBJ1-2, with D uncertain. V lost 0 bases, J lost 2 bases, and 4 bases lay in between. This CDR3 has 13 residues. The germline V gene encodes CDR1 MNHEY and CDR2 SVGAGI. This CDR3 is CASSYSRNYGYTF. The CDR3 DNA sequence: TGTGCCAGCAGTTACTCCAGGAACTATGGCTACACCTTC.

The chain carries TRBV11-2 and TRBJ2-2; no firm D call. Germline values: CDR1 SGHAT, CDR2 FQNNGV. Trimming pared 4 bases from V and 8 bases from J, leaving 5 bases between. The CDR3 covers 11 residues. The CDR3 here is CASSYGGELFF. The CDR3 DNA follows: TGTGCCAGCAGCTACGGGGGGGAGCTGTTTTTT.

The chain joins TRBV5-1 to TRBJ2-1; tentatively, D is TRBD1 (5 bases). Germline V lookup: CDR1 SGHRS, CDR2 YFSETQ. V was cut by 2 bases and J by 7 bases, with 16 bases left in between. This CDR3 contains 15 residues. CDR3 loop: CASSFPAGILNEQFF. CDR3 nucleotides: TGCGCCAGCAGCTTTCCCGCAGGGATTTTGAATGAGCAGTTCTTC.

The chain has TRBV28 and TRBJ2-7; unclear D gene. The CDR3 length is 13 residues. Trimming left V 7 bases short and J 6 bases short, with 16 bases between. CDR1 MDHEN and CDR2 SYDVKM come from the germline V gene. This chain's CDR3 is CASTDRWPIEQYF. CDR3 bases: TGTGCCAGCACGGACCGATGGCCTATCGAGCAGTACTTC. Based on the CDR3 plus reference TRBV28 and TRBJ2-7, the full variable domain is DVKVTQSSRYLVKRTGEKVFLECVQDMDHENMFWYRQDPGLGLRLIYFSYDVKMKEKGDIPEGYSVSREKKERFSLILESASTNQTSMYLCASTDRWPIEQYFGPGTRLTVT.

This sequence joins TRBV28 and TRBJ1-5, with TRBD1 identical over 9 bases. J was trimmed by 8 bases and V by 5 bases; bases with no gene match: 4. The CDR3 extends over 13 amino acids. From germline, CDR1 is MDHEN and CDR2 SYDVKM. CDR3 loop: CASSVWTGEPQHF. DNA of the CDR3: TGTGCCAGCAGTGTCTGGACAGGGGAGCCCCAGCATTTT.

The V gene is TRBV18, the J gene TRBJ1-1; 7 bases map to TRBD1. The J segment lost 3 bases and the V segment lost 3 bases, leaving 7 bases of the junction unmatched. Per germline, CDR1 KGHSH and CDR2 LQKENI. The CDR3 length is 15 residues. Written as DNA, the CDR3 is TGTGCCAGCTCACCCGGGGTAGGGGGCGACACTGAAGCTTTCTTT. This translates into CASSPGVGGDTEAFF.

CDR3 loop: CASSLVPVTFSYEQYF. The CDR3 DNA follows: TGTGCCAGCAGCTTAGTTCCCGTTACTTTCTCCTACGAGCAGTACTTC. V gene TRBV7-8 combines with J gene TRBJ2-7; D is ambiguous. From germline, CDR1 is SGHVS and CDR2 FQNEAQ. Trimming stripped 1 base from V and 0 bases from J, with 13 bases between. The CDR3 extends over 16 amino acids.

J is TRBJ1-4 and V is TRBV28, with D perhaps TRBD1 (5 bases). The CDR3 is made up of 14 amino acids. The germline V and J ends were trimmed by 3 bases and 7 bases, with 12 bases remaining between them. Per germline, CDR1 MDHEN and CDR2 SYDVKM. CDR3 DNA: TGTGCCAGCAGTTTCCCCAGGGAGGGTGAAAAACTGTTTTTT. Protein sequence: CASSFPREGEKLFF.

This chain connects TRBV15 to TRBJ1-4, with D uncertain. Per the germline V gene, CDR1 is LNHNV and CDR2 is YYDKDF (reference sequence). This CDR3 contains 12 residues. Between the trimmed V and J ends, which lost 3 bases and 9 bases, there was a span of 8 bases. The CDR3 nucleotides are TGTGCCACCAGCAGCAGGTTTAAAAAACTGTTTTTT. Its protein product is CATSSRFKKLFF.

V is TRBV6-5 and J is TRBJ2-4, with a possible D match to TRBD2 (5 bases). The CDR3 has 15 amino acids. The V gene lost 6 bases and the J gene lost 3 bases, with 15 bases spanning the gap. Germline CDR1 reads MNHEY; CDR2 reads SVGAGI. This chain's CDR3 is CASSAYEGSKNIQYF. The CDR3 bases are TGTGCCAGCAGCGCCTACGAAGGGAGCAAAAACATTCAGTACTTC.

This chain uses TRBV5-4 with TRBJ2-1; 9 bases fit TRBD2. The germline gives CDR1 SGHNT, CDR2 YYREEE (reference sequence). CDR3 length: 16 amino acids. J gave up 10 bases and V 2 bases, and 13 bases lay outside the gene matches. The CDR3 sequence: CASSLGGVAGVVEQFF. CDR3 in DNA: TGTGCCAGCAGCTTAGGTGGAGTAGCGGGAGTAGTCGAGCAGTTCTTC.

This clone was observed once. The chain uses TRBV28 and TRBJ1-5; no reliable D call. Germline CDR1 MDHEN, CDR2 SYDVKM. The CDR3 totals 12 residues. The V and J ends lost 6 bases and 2 bases respectively, with 5 bases between them. CDR3 bases: TGTGCCAGCAGAGCCGGCAATCAGCCCCAGCATTTT. It specifies CASRAGNQPQHF.

The chain employs TRBV9 and TRBJ2-1, with D possibly matching TRBD1 (5 bases). This CDR3 spans 16 amino acids. The ends were cut back, 4 bases at V and 5 bases at J, with 19 bases in the middle. Germline loops: CDR1 SGDLS, CDR2 YYNGEE. CDR3 loop: CASSSEAGWSHNEQFF. The CDR3 DNA reads TGTGCCAGCAGCTCAGAGGCAGGGTGGAGCCACAATGAGCAGTTCTTC.